This T cell receptor (beta chain) derives from a study of shared clonotypes between healthy human individuals. Study background: Aged 18 to 49, the donors were a couple of women and a few men. General study points: Represented diversity, genetic and exposure-history alike, was limited by few donors.

Sorted-subset replicate PCR reactions were performed with roughly 200 ng DNA, corresponding to about 32,000 T cell genomes. The table came from immunoSEQ multiplex PCR; TCRdb's copy has only in-frame clones and leaves some out. The data contain roughly 200,000 clones, approximately 61% of them seen just once; the ten biggest clones take up about 9.4%. Germline V CDR1 and CDR2: SGHAT, FQNNGV. This CDR3 is built from 14 residues. V was cut by 1 base and J by 5 bases, with 11 bases left in between. As for this clone: Its matching antigen is unknown.

This sequence joins TRBV11-2 and TRBJ2-5, with D perhaps matching TRBD1 (6 bases). Material for sequencing was memory CD4+ T cells sorted from blood. Subset noted: CD45RA-negative fraction. This TCR was sampled from a young man in good health. This chain's CDR3 is CASSLVQGRETQYF. For the CDR3, the DNA is TGTGCCAGCAGCTTAGTACAGGGTAGGGAGACCCAGTACTTC.